This TCR beta chain was captured in a study of blood T cell repertoires in COVID-19. Looking at the study overall: There were acute and convalescent COVID-19 samples, and they came from the United States, Italy and Spain.

Produced via immunoSEQ multiplex PCR; TCRdb's table is partial and in-frame only. The sample holds around 74,000 clones, approximately 90% seen once. Germline loops: CDR1 ENHRY, CDR2 SYGVKD. There are 14 residues in the CDR3. V shed 10 bases and J shed 2 bases, with 17 bases lying between them. The chain recombines TRBV10-3 with TRBJ1-1; D might be TRBD1 (6 bases). The receptor's source is a man aged 45-60 years with active COVID-19. The specimen was peripheral blood. CDR3 residues: CASKSDSLNTEAFF. As DNA, the CDR3 is TGTGCCAGTAAATCGGACAGCCTAAACACTGAAGCTTTCTTT.